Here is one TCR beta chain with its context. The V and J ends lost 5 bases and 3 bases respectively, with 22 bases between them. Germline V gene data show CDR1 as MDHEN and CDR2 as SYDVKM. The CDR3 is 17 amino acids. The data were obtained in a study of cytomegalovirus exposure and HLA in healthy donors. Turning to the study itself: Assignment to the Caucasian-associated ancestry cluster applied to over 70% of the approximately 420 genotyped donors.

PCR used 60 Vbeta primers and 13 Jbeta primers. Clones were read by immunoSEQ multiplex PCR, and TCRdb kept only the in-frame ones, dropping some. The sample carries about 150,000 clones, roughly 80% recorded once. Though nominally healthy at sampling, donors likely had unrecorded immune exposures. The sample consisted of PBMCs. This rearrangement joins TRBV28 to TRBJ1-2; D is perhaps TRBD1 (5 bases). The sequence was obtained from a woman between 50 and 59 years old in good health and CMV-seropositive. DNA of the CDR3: TGTGCCAGCAGTCGAAGCCGGGACGGGGGGAACCACTATGGCTACACCTTC. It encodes CASSRSRDGGNHYGYTF.